This TCR beta chain is from a study of blood T cells in healthy people across ages. Trimming took off 0 bases at V and 7 bases at J, with 15 bases between the two ends. Germline V gene sequence: CDR1 LGHNA, CDR2 YNFKEQ. The CDR3 runs 16 residues. Regarding the study as a whole: Long-lived and aged donors differed, with more naive CD4+ cells and higher diversity in the long-lived.

About this clonotype: What it binds is not known.

A second PCR of 7 to 11 cycles used a sample-barcoded 5' primer and a J-beta primer mix. TCRdb independently ran MiXCR on the 5' RACE reads; one entry per CDR3 protein. In the table there are roughly 2 million distinct CDR3 sequences, around 50% of which are singletons. This chain uses TRBV4-2 with TRBJ1-4, with D uncertain. Sequencing input: blood. This receptor was identified in a woman between 40 and 50 years old in good health. CDR3 in amino acids: CASSQEGGYLGEKLFF. CDR3 nucleotide sequence: TGTGCCAGCAGCCAAGAGGGAGGATACCTAGGTGAAAAACTGTTTTTT.